The 14 T cell receptor beta chains below come from one sample, sequenced in a study of beta chain features in type 1 diabetes. Expressed TCRB transcripts got sequenced, as all isolated RNA was reverse transcribed. Sequencing was performed with immunoSEQ multiplex PCR; in TCRdb, only in-frame clones are kept and a portion is missing. The data show around 340,000 clones, roughly 8% seen once. The sequenced material came from central memory CD4+ T cells from blood. The receptor set was obtained from a young woman in good health.

The V and J genes are TRBV13 and TRBJ2-1, with TRBD2 matching 9 bases. CDR1 PRHDT and CDR2 FYEKMQ come from the germline V gene (reference sequence). The CDR3 spans 15 residues. With V trimmed by 3 bases and J by 4 bases, 4 bases remained unmatched. The CDR3 region has the DNA TGTGCCAGCAGCTTGGGGCTAGCGGGATACAATGAGCAGTTCTTC. It encodes CASSLGLAGYNEQFF.

The chain combines TRBV6-6 with TRBJ1-1, with D hard to call. Per the germline V gene, CDR1 is MNHNY and CDR2 is SVGAGI (reference sequence). The length of the CDR3 is 14 residues. V was pared by 2 bases and J by 7 bases, with 14 bases between. CDR3 in amino acids: CASSYGSRRDEAFF. CDR3 DNA: TGTGCCAGCAGTTACGGTTCGCGGAGGGATGAAGCTTTCTTT.

This clone was detected a few times. The chain has TRBV28 and TRBJ1-5; possibly TRBD1 for D (6 bases). The CDR3 runs 14 residues. Trimming left V 6 bases short and J 4 bases short, with 13 bases between. Germline V gene data show CDR1 as MDHEN and CDR2 as SYDVKM. CDR3 nucleotides: TGTGCCAGCAGGCTAGCAAGGGGGAATCAGCCCCAGCATTTT. Amino acid sequence: CASRLARGNQPQHF.

The CDR3 DNA is TGCAGCGTCGGGACTAGCGGGAGATACTACAATGAGCAGTTCTTC. It codes for CSVGTSGRYYNEQFF. This chain connects TRBV29-1 to TRBJ2-1, with 14 bases identical to TRBD2. After removal of 6 bases from V and 3 bases from J, the junction contained 4 bases not matched to a gene. Germline CDR1 and CDR2: SQVTM and ANQGSEA. CDR3 size: 15 residues.

The rearrangement uses TRBV7-9 and TRBJ1-5; 8 bases agree with TRBD1. After removal of 3 bases from V and 3 bases from J, the junction contained 1 base not matched to a gene. The CDR3 has 14 amino acids. Germline V gene lookup returns CDR1 SEHNR and CDR2 FQNEAQ (reference sequence). CDR3 DNA: TGTGCCAGCAGCTTGGGACAGGCCAATCAGCCCCAGCATTTT. Translated: CASSLGQANQPQHF.

J is TRBJ1-1 and V is TRBV7-9; D is uncertain. Trimming stripped 4 bases from V and 0 bases from J, with 6 bases between. This CDR3 is built from 13 residues. The germline CDR1 and CDR2 sequences are SEHNR and FQNEAQ (reference sequence). In nucleotides, the CDR3 is TGTGCCAGCAGCTACGATATGAACACTGAAGCTTTCTTT. Its translation: CASSYDMNTEAFF.

The sample holds a few counts of this clone. The chain has TRBV4-1 and TRBJ2-3; 15 bases agree with TRBD2. The CDR3 consists of 17 residues. V was clipped by 6 bases and J by 6 bases; unmatched bases: 10. Per germline, CDR1 MGHRA and CDR2 YSYEKL. In nucleotides, the CDR3 is TGCGCCAGCAGTCCTGGACTAGCGGGAGGGGCGGGTGATACGCAGTATTTT. Its protein is CASSPGLAGGAGDTQYF.

The rearrangement joins TRBV5-1 to TRBJ1-4; D remains ambiguous. Germline V CDR1 and CDR2: SGHRS, YFSETQ. The CDR3 sequence is 16 residues long. Trimming pared 1 base from V and 7 bases from J, leaving 17 bases between. The CDR3 loop reads CASSLRIMQSGEKLFF. CDR3 in DNA: TGCGCCAGCAGCTTGAGGATCATGCAAAGCGGTGAAAAACTGTTTTTT. Together with reference TRBV5-1 and TRBJ1-4, the CDR3 gives the full variable domain: KAGVTQTPRYLIKTRGQQVTLSCSPISGHRSVSWYQQTPGQGLQFLFEYFSETQRNKGNFPGRFSGRQFSNSRSEMNVSTLELGDSALYLCASSLRIMQSGEKLFFGSGTQLSVL.

This clone was observed a few times. The chain uses TRBV14 and TRBJ2-1; 11 nucleotides line up with TRBD2. The V segment lost 1 base and the J segment 8 bases; nucleotides outside the gene matches: 7. The CDR3 consists of 16 residues. Germline V CDR1 and CDR2: SGHDN, FVKESK. Here the CDR3 reads CASSQGLAGLKDEQFF. The CDR3, as DNA: TGTGCCAGCAGCCAAGGACTAGCGGGACTTAAGGATGAGCAGTTCTTC.

This clone has at least ten counts. The chain's CDR3 is CASSRQGMDEQFF. The CDR3 nucleotides are TGTGCCAGCAGTCGACAGGGGATGGATGAGCAGTTCTTC. The rearrangement joins TRBV28 to TRBJ2-1; 8 bases fit TRBD1. V gave up 5 bases and J gave up 8 bases; unmatched junction bases: 5. This CDR3 is built from 13 residues. CDR1 is MDHEN, CDR2 SYDVKM, per germline.

This chain connects TRBV13 to TRBJ1-1; D remains unclear. Between the trimmed V and J ends, which lost 6 bases and 1 base, there was a span of 9 bases. Germline CDR1 and CDR2: PRHDT and FYEKMQ (reference sequence). The CDR3 covers 13 residues. This CDR3 is CASRPFENTEAFF. The DNA of the CDR3 is TGTGCCAGCAGGCCCTTTGAGAACACTGAAGCTTTCTTT.

The table lists this clone with a few counts. The chain uses TRBV4-1 and TRBJ1-1, with TRBD1 identical over 9 bases. Germline-derived CDR1 and CDR2 are MGHRA and YSYEKL. This CDR3 spans 15 amino acids. The J segment lost 9 bases and the V segment lost 3 bases, leaving 11 bases of the junction unmatched. The CDR3 nucleotides are TGCGCCAGCAGCCACGTAGGGACAGGGAAGTGGCAAGCTTTCTTT. Protein: CASSHVGTGKWQAFF.

There are many counts of this clone. The chain joins TRBV7-3 to TRBJ2-5, with TRBD1 matching 8 bases. J gave up 5 bases and V 0 bases, and 5 bases lay outside the gene matches. This CDR3 has 15 residues. The germline gives CDR1 SGHTA, CDR2 FQGTGA. The CDR3 loop is CASSLTSDRGETQYF. Here the CDR3 DNA reads TGTGCCAGCAGCTTAACTTCCGACAGGGGCGAGACCCAGTACTTC.

This clone came up many times. V usage is TRBV7-9 and J usage is TRBJ2-5, with 10 bases identical to TRBD2. This CDR3 has 17 residues. Germline CDR1 and CDR2: SEHNR and FQNEAQ (reference sequence). V lost 9 bases and J lost 0; bases outside the gene matches: 13. In DNA form, the CDR3 reads TGTGCCAGTACTAGCGGGGCCGGACCAAAGTACCAAGAGACCCAGTACTTC. As protein: CASTSGAGPKYQETQYF. The complete variable domain, with remaining parts taken from reference TRBV7-9 and TRBJ2-5, reads DTGVSQNPRHKITKRGQNVTFRCDPISEHNRLYWYRQTLGQGPEFLTYFQNEAQLEKSRLLSDRFSAERPKGSFSTLEIQRTEQGDSAMYLCASTSGAGPKYQETQYFGPGTRLLVL.